Presented here are 11 T cell receptor beta chains from one specimen sequenced in a study of T cell changes during pregnancy in multiple sclerosis. Here immunoSEQ multiplex PCR was the method, and the copy in TCRdb shows in-frame clones only, minus some. The sample includes fewer than 35,000 clones, 93% of them seen just once. The source material was CD4+ T cells from peripheral blood mononuclear cells, sampled in the second trimester of pregnancy. The source is a female donor with multiple sclerosis, enrolled in a pregnancy study.

The chain recombines TRBV10-1 with TRBJ2-2, with 8 bases identical to TRBD2. V was clipped by 10 bases and J by 0 bases; unmatched bases: 4. The CDR3 sequence is 14 residues long. Looked up from germline, CDR1 is WNHNN and CDR2 is SYGVQD (reference sequence). The DNA for the CDR3 is TGCGCCACGGGGGGGCCGTCGAACACCGGGGAGCTGTTTTTT. Translation gives CATGGPSNTGELFF.

The gene calls are TRBV19 and TRBJ2-1, with TRBD2 as a possible D gene (6 bases). The CDR3 spans 13 residues. CDR1 and CDR2 (germline): LNHDA, SQIVND (reference sequence). V was cut by 6 bases and J by 10 bases, with 16 bases left in between. The DNA of the CDR3 is TGTGCCAGTAGATCTACGGGAGTGGGCGAGCAGTTCTTC. Protein: CASRSTGVGEQFF.

The chain carries TRBV6-1 and TRBJ2-5, with D possibly being TRBD1 (6 bases). The length of the CDR3 is 14 residues. Germline CDR1 reads MNHNS; CDR2 reads SASEGT. V shed 5 bases and J shed 5 bases, with 15 bases lying between them. The CDR3 region has the DNA TGTGCCAGCAGTAACAGGGTTGGGGTTGAGACCCAGTACTTC. Amino acids: CASSNRVGVETQYF.

The V call is TRBV4-1, the J call TRBJ2-1, with a possible D match to TRBD1 (5 bases). Germline lookup yields CDR1 MGHRA and CDR2 YSYEKL. Deletions cut 4 bases from V and 0 bases from J, with 13 bases between. The CDR3 loop spans 16 amino acids. CDR3 sequence reads: CASSRQTESSYNEQFF. CDR3 coding DNA: TGCGCCAGCAGCCGACAGACAGAGAGCTCCTACAATGAGCAGTTCTTC.

This chain links TRBV5-5 with TRBJ2-4, with 7 nucleotides matching TRBD2. The V gene end was trimmed by 5 bases and the J gene end by 0 bases; junction bases not matched to a gene: 5. Germline V lookup: CDR1 SGHKS, CDR2 YYEKEE (reference sequence). The CDR3 loop spans 15 amino acids. CDR3 residues: CASSPGTIAKNIQYF. The CDR3 DNA reads TGTGCCAGCAGTCCGGGGACTATAGCCAAAAACATTCAGTACTTC.

CDR3 sequence reads: CASSPQGGTDTQYF. The DNA of the CDR3 is TGTGCCAGTAGTCCCCAGGGCGGCACAGATACGCAGTATTTT. The V and J genes are TRBV19 and TRBJ2-3; D may be TRBD1 (5 bases). Trimming removed 5 bases at V and 1 base at J, with 10 bases between. This CDR3 has 14 amino acids. The germline V gene encodes CDR1 LNHDA and CDR2 SQIVND (reference sequence). The whole variable domain, filled in from reference TRBV19 and TRBJ2-3, reads DGGITQSPKYLFRKEGQNVTLSCEQNLNHDAMYWYRQDPGQGLRLIYYSQIVNDFQKGDIAEGYSVSREKKESFPLTVTSAQKNPTAFYLCASSPQGGTDTQYFGPGTRLTVL.

The V gene is TRBV7-9, the J gene TRBJ1-5, with D perhaps matching TRBD1 (6 bases). Germline-derived CDR1 and CDR2 are SEHNR and FQNEAQ (reference sequence). The CDR3 runs to 15 residues. Deletions cut 0 bases from V and 2 bases from J, with 8 bases between. Written as DNA, the CDR3 is TGTGCCAGCAGCTTAGCTGGGACACGCAATCAGCCCCAGCATTTT. This translates into CASSLAGTRNQPQHF.

The chain employs TRBV18 and TRBJ1-3, with a weak D call TRBD1 (5 bases). Per the germline V gene, CDR1 is KGHSH and CDR2 is LQKENI. The CDR3 is 18 residues long. Trimming took off 2 bases at V and 4 bases at J, with 21 bases between the two ends. DNA for the CDR3: TGTGCCAGCTCACCAATTACGCAGGGCAGGGCCTCCGGAAACACCATATATTTT. The encoded protein is CASSPITQGRASGNTIYF.

The chain carries TRBV19 and TRBJ2-3; the D gene is possibly TRBD2 (5 bases). The CDR3 runs to 16 residues. Looked up from germline, CDR1 is LNHDA and CDR2 is SQIVND (reference sequence). Trimming took 3 bases from V and 2 from J, leaving 15 bases between them. The DNA for the CDR3 is TGTGCCAGTAGTATTGGCTCTAGCTATCCCACAGATACGCAGTATTTT. It codes for CASSIGSSYPTDTQYF.

This chain connects TRBV6-1 to TRBJ2-7, with TRBD1 matching 8 bases. V dropped 3 bases and J dropped 1; count of bases not matched to a gene: 8. The CDR3 loop spans 16 amino acids. Germline assignment: CDR1 MNHNS and CDR2 SASEGT. The CDR3 loop reads CASSDRLWTGSYEQYF. DNA of the CDR3: TGTGCCAGCAGTGATAGGTTATGGACAGGGTCCTACGAGCAGTACTTC.

This clone was counted between two and nine times. This chain joins TRBV19 and TRBJ1-2, with 11 bases aligning to TRBD1. CDR3 length: 16 amino acids. V lost 6 bases and J lost 2; bases outside the gene matches: 8. The germline gives CDR1 LNHDA, CDR2 SQIVND (reference sequence). In DNA form, the CDR3 reads TGTGCCAGTAGGGGAGGAGGGACAGGGGGGAACTATGGCTACACCTTC. Translating gives CASRGGGTGGNYGYTF.